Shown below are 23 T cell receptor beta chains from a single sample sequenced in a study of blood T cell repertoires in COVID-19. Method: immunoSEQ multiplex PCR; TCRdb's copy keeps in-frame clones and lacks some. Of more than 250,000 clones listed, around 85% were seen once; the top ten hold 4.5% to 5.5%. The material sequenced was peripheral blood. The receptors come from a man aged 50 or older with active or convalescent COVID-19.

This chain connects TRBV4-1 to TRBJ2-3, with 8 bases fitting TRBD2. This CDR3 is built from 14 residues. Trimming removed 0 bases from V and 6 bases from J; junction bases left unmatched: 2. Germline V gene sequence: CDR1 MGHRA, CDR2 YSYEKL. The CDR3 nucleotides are TGCGCCAGCAGCCAAGATCCGGGAGGGGATACGCAGTATTTT. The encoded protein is CASSQDPGGDTQYF.

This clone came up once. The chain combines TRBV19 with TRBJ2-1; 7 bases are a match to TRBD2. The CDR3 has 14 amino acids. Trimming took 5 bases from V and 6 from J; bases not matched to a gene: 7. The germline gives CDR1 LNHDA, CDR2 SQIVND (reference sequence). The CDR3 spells CASSGGDWINEQFF. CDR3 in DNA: TGTGCCAGTAGTGGGGGGGACTGGATCAATGAGCAGTTCTTC.

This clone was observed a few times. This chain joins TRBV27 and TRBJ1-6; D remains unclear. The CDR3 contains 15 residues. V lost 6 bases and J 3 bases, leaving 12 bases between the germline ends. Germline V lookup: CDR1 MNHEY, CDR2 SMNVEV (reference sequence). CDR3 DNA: TGTGCCAGCAGGCCGCCGGGAAGCTATAATTCACCCCTCCACTTT. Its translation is CASRPPGSYNSPLHF.

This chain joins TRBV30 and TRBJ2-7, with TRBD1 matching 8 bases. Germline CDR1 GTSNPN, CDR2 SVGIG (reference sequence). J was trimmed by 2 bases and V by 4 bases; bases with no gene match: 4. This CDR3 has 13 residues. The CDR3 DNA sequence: TGTGCCTGGATAAACAGGGGGACCTACGAGCAGTACTTC. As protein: CAWINRGTYEQYF.

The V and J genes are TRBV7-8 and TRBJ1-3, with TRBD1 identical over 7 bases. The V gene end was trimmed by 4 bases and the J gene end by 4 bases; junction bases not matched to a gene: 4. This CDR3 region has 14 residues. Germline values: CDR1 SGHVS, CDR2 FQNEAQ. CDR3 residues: CASSSRDRGNTIYF. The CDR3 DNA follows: TGTGCCAGCAGCTCCCGGGACAGAGGAAACACCATATATTTT.

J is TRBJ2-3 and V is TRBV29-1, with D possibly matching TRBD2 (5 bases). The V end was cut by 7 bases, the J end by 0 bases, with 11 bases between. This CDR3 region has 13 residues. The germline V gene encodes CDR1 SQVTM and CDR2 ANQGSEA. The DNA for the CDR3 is TGCAGCGCCCCCGGCGGGAGCACAGATACGCAGTATTTT. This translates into CSAPGGSTDTQYF.

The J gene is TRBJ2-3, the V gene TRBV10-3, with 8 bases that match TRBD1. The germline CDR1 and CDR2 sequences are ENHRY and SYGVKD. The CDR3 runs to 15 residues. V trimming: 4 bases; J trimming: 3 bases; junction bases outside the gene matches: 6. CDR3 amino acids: CAISADRVGTDTQYF. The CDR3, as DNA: TGTGCCATCAGTGCGGACAGGGTGGGGACAGATACGCAGTATTTT.

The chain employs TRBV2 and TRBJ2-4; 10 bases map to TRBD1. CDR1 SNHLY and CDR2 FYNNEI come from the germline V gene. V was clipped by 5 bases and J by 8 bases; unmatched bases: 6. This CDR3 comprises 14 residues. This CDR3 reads CASSSTGTGDIQYF. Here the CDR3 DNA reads TGTGCCAGCAGTTCAACCGGGACAGGGGACATTCAGTACTTC.

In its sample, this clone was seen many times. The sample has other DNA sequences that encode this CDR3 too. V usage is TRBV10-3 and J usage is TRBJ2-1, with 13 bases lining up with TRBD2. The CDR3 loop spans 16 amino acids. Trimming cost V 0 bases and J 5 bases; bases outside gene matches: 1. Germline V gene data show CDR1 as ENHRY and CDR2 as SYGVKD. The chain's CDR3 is CAISESGTSGNNEQFF. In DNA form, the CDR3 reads TGTGCCATCAGTGAGTCTGGGACTAGCGGGAACAATGAGCAGTTCTTC.

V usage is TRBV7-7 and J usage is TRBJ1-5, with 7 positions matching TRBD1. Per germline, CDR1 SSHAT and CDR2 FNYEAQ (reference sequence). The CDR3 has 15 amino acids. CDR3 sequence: CHRFTPGQINQPQHF. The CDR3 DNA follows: TGTCACCGCTTCACCCCGGGACAGATCAATCAGCCCCAGCATTTT. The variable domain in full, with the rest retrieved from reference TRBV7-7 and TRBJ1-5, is GAGVSQSPRYKVTKRGQDVTLRCDPISSHATLYWYQQALGQGPEFLTYFNYEAQPDKSGLPSDRFSAERPEGSISTLTIQRTEQRDSAMYRCHRFTPGQINQPQHFGDGTRLSIL.

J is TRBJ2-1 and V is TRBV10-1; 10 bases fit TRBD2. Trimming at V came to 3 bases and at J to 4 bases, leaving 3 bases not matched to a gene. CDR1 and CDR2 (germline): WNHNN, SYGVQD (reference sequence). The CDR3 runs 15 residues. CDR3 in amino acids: CASSEIAGGYNEQFF. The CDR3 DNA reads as TGCGCCAGCAGTGAAATAGCGGGAGGTTACAATGAGCAGTTCTTC.

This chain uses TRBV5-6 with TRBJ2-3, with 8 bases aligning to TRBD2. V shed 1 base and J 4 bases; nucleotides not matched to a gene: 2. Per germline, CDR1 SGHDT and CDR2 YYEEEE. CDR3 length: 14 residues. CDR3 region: CASSLTGGSDTQYF. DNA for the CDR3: TGTGCCAGCAGCTTGACGGGGGGGTCAGATACGCAGTATTTT.

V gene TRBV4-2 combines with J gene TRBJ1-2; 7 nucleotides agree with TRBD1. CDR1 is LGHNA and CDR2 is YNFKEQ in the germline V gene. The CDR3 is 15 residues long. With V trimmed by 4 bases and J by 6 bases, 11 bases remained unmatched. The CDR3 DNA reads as TGTGCCAGCAGCCGAGGGAACAGGGGTTACGATGGCTACACCTTC. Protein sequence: CASSRGNRGYDGYTF.

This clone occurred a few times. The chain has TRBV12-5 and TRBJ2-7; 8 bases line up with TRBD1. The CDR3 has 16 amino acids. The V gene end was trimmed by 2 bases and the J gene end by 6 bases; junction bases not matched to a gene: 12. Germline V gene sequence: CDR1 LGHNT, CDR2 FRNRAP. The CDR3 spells CASGLTQGASLSEQYF. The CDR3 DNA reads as TGTGCTAGTGGTTTGACGCAGGGGGCCTCCCTCTCCGAGCAGTACTTC.

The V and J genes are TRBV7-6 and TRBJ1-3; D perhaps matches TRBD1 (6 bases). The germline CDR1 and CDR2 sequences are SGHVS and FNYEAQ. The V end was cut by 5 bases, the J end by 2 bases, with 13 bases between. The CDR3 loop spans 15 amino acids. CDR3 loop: CASSATGGPGNTIYF. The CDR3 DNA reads TGTGCCAGCAGCGCCACCGGGGGGCCTGGAAACACCATATATTTT.

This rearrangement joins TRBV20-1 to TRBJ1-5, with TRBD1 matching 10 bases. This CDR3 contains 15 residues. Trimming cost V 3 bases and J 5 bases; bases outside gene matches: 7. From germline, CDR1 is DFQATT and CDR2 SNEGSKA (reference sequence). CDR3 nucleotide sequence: TGCAGTGCTAGTTCGAGGACAGGGGGGTATCAGCCCCAGCATTTT. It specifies CSASSRTGGYQPQHF.

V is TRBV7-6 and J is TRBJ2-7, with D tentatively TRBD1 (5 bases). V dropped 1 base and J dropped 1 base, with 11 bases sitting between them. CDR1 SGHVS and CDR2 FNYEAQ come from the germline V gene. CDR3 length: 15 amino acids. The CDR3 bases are TGTGCCAGCAGCTTAGAAGACAGTTCATCCTACGAGCAGTACTTC. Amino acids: CASSLEDSSSYEQYF. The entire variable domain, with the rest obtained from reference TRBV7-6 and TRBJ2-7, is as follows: GAGVSQSPRYKVTKRGQDVALRCDPISGHVSLYWYRQALGQGPEFLTYFNYEAQQDKSGLPNDRFSAERPEGSISTLTIQRTEQRDSAMYRCASSLEDSSSYEQYFGPGTRLTVT.

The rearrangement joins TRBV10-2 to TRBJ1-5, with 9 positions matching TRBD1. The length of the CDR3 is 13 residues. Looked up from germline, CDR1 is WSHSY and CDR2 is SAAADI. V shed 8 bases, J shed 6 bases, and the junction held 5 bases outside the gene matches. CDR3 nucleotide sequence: TGCGCCAGCCGGGACAGGGTTGGTCAGCCCCAGCATTTT. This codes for CASRDRVGQPQHF.

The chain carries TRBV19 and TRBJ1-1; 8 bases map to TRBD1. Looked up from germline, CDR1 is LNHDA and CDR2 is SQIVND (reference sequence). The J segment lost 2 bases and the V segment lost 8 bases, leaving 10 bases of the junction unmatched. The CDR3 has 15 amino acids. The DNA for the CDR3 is TGTGCCAGTGGACAGGGATTGGATGGAAACACTGAAGCTTTCTTT. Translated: CASGQGLDGNTEAFF.

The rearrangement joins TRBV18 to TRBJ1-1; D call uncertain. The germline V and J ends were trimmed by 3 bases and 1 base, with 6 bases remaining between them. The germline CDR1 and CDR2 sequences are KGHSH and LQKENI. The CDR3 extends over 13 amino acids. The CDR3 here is CASSPERNTEAFF. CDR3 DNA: TGTGCCAGCTCACCCGAGAGGAACACTGAAGCTTTCTTT.

CDR3 coding DNA: TGTGCCAGCAGTCCGCGAGGGAGGGGCGACTATGGCTACACCTTC. Translation gives CASSPRGRGDYGYTF. The rearrangement joins TRBV6-2 or TRBV6-3 to TRBJ1-2, with a tentative D call TRBD1 (5 bases). The CDR3 is 15 residues long. Per germline, CDR1 MNHEY and CDR2 SVGEGT. Trimming left V 5 bases short and J 3 bases short, with 16 bases between.

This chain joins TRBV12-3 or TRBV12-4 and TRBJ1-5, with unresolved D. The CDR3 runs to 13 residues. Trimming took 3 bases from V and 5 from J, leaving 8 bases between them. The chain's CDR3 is CASSFTEYQPQHF. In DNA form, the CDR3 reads TGTGCCAGCAGTTTTACGGAGTATCAGCCCCAGCATTTT.

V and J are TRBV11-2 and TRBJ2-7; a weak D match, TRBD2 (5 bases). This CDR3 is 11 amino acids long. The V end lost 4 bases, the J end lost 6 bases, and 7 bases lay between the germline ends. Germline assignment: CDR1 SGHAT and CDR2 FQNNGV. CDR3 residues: CASSYGGEQYF. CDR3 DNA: TGTGCCAGCAGCTATGGAGGCGAGCAGTACTTC.